This T cell receptor beta chain was profiled in a study of neoadjuvant anti-PD-1 for oral cavity cancer. Study at large: Patients without progression received a fourth nivolumab dose around day 43, then surgical resection on days 50-56. Broader study findings: After neoadjuvant nivolumab, PBMC T cell clonality was significantly higher in non-responders than responders. Treg/Th17 ratio rose with pretreatment blood and fell with post-treatment tumor TCRbeta clonality. TCR analyses covered only a few patients per response group.

Some clones are missing from TCRdb's copy, which holds only in-frame ones; the method was immunoSEQ multiplex PCR. The table records 14,000 or so clones, 60% to 70% of them present only once. CDR1 is SGHKS, CDR2 YYEKEE, per germline (reference sequence). The trim removed 4 bases at V and 4 bases at J, leaving 7 bases unmatched. The CDR3 runs 15 residues. About this clone itself: The antigen remains unidentified.

The sample here was PBMCs, taken before nivolumab (anti-PD-1) treatment. V usage is TRBV5-5 and J usage is TRBJ2-7; 11 nucleotides line up with TRBD2. This receptor was taken from a person between 40 and 85 years old with oral cavity squamous cell carcinoma. The CDR3 DNA reads TGTGCCAGCAGCCTTCATACTAGCGGGGGTTACGAGCAGTACTTC. Encoded protein: CASSLHTSGGYEQYF.